These 22 T cell receptor beta chains came from one sample sequenced in a study of cytomegalovirus exposure and HLA in healthy donors. Primers included in the PCR were 60 Vbeta and 13 Jbeta primers. Measured with immunoSEQ multiplex PCR; TCRdb has only the in-frame clones, and not every one. The sample holds roughly 100,000 clones; about four fifths are singletons and the top ten take under 1.5%. The specimen sequenced was PBMCs. The receptors stem from a man under 40 in good health and CMV-seronegative.

The chain employs TRBV2 and TRBJ2-3; D is ambiguous. From germline, CDR1 is SNHLY and CDR2 FYNNEI. This CDR3 contains 14 residues. The V end was cut by 4 bases, the J end by 0 bases, with 8 bases between. CDR3 region: CASSGAISTDTQYF. DNA for the CDR3: TGTGCCAGCAGTGGTGCTATCAGCACAGATACGCAGTATTTT.

The chain employs TRBV5-5 and TRBJ1-5; TRBD1 matches 10 bases. Unmatched junction bases numbered 5, after V lost 0 bases and J lost 5 bases. There are 16 residues in the CDR3. Germline V gives CDR1 SGHKS, CDR2 YYEKEE (reference sequence). The CDR3 loop is CASSLGDRGSDQPQHF. CDR3 DNA sequence: TGTGCCAGCAGCTTGGGGGACAGGGGAAGCGATCAGCCCCAGCATTTT.

The chain is built from TRBV5-1 and TRBJ2-5; 8 bases match TRBD2. Germline trimming cut 5 bases from V and 5 bases from J; bases unmatched to any gene: 8. CDR1 SGHRS and CDR2 YFSETQ come from the germline V gene. CDR3 size: 14 residues. The CDR3 bases are TGCGCCAGCAGTCCCTCGGGGGGGCGGGAGACCCAGTACTTC. Translation: CASSPSGGRETQYF. The whole variable domain, filled in from reference TRBV5-1 and TRBJ2-5, reads KAGVTQTPRYLIKTRGQQVTLSCSPISGHRSVSWYQQTPGQGLQFLFEYFSETQRNKGNFPGRFSGRQFSNSRSEMNVSTLELGDSALYLCASSPSGGRETQYFGPGTRLLVL.

The chain has TRBV5-4 and TRBJ2-7, with 8 bases identical to TRBD2. J gave up 5 bases and V 5 bases, and 6 bases lay outside the gene matches. CDR1 and CDR2 from the germline V gene are SGHNT and YYREEE (reference sequence). The CDR3 sequence is 13 residues long. The CDR3 sequence is CASSRGGPNEQYF. The CDR3 DNA sequence: TGTGCCAGCAGTCGGGGGGGCCCTAACGAGCAGTACTTC.

V usage is TRBV6-5 and J usage is TRBJ1-1; D is ambiguous. The CDR3 extends over 11 amino acids. Per the germline V gene, CDR1 is MNHEY and CDR2 is SVGAGI. Trimming shortened V by 8 bases and J by 1 base, and 5 bases separated the two germline ends. The CDR3 DNA reads TGTGCCAGCCGGGGGAACACTGAAGCTTTCTTT. It translates to CASRGNTEAFF.

The V gene is TRBV11-2, the J gene TRBJ2-7; TRBD2 agrees at 8 bases. With 5 bases clipped from V and 3 bases from J, the junction kept 9 bases outside the gene matches. The CDR3 is 15 residues long. The germline gives CDR1 SGHAT, CDR2 FQNNGV. CDR3 sequence (DNA): TGTGCCAGCAGCCCCTTAGCGGGACCCAGCTACGAGCAGTACTTC. This codes for CASSPLAGPSYEQYF.

The J gene is TRBJ2-1, the V gene TRBV7-7; 11 bases are shared with TRBD2. The germline V gene encodes CDR1 SSHAT and CDR2 FNYEAQ (reference sequence). This CDR3 is 14 amino acids long. Trimming removed 5 bases from V and 5 bases from J; junction bases left unmatched: 2. As DNA, the CDR3 is TGTGCCAGCAGCCCGACTAGCGGGAACAATGAGCAGTTCTTC. Its protein is CASSPTSGNNEQFF.

The chain carries TRBV27 and TRBJ1-1; weak D call: TRBD1 (5 bases). CDR1 and CDR2 from the germline V gene are MNHEY and SMNVEV (reference sequence). V lost 5 bases to trimming and J lost 2 bases, with 21 bases between them. The CDR3 covers 17 residues. The CDR3 sequence: CASSAWGGGGINTEAFF. The CDR3 coding sequence is TGTGCCAGCAGTGCCTGGGGGGGTGGGGGTATAAACACTGAAGCTTTCTTT.

This clone came up a few times. The V call is TRBV6-5, the J call TRBJ1-1; tentatively, D is TRBD1 (6 bases). The V end was cut by 5 bases, the J end by 0 bases, with 13 bases between. Germline CDR1 reads MNHEY; CDR2 reads SVGAGI. The CDR3 is 15 amino acids. Here the CDR3 reads CASSQTGWMNTEAFF. CDR3 in DNA: TGTGCCAGCAGTCAGACAGGTTGGATGAACACTGAAGCTTTCTTT.

The J gene is TRBJ2-7, the V gene TRBV7-2; 9 bases map to TRBD2. The CDR3 is 15 residues long. Germline loops: CDR1 SGHTA, CDR2 FQGNSA. Germline trimming cut 1 base from V and 3 bases from J; bases unmatched to any gene: 4. The CDR3 DNA reads TGTGCCAGCAGCTTAGTGGCTAGCGGGATCTACGAGCAGTACTTC. It translates to CASSLVASGIYEQYF. The full variable domain, completed using reference TRBV7-2 and TRBJ2-7, is GAGVSQSPSNKVTEKGKDVELRCDPISGHTALYWYRQSLGQGLEFLIYFQGNSAPDKSGLPSDRFSAERTGGSVSTLTIQRTQQEDSAVYLCASSLVASGIYEQYFGPGTRLTVT.

The V call is TRBV21-1, the J call TRBJ1-1; whether TRBD1, the table's D call, matches the DNA was not checked. TRBV21-1 is deemed a pseudogene. The length of the CDR3 is 16 residues. CDR3 in DNA: TGTGCCAGCACAACGACAGGGGGAGCTAGGAACACTGAAGCTTTCTTT. Encoded protein: CASTTTGGARNTEAFF.

The chain combines TRBV5-8 with TRBJ1-2; TRBD1 is a possible D gene (5 bases). The germline CDR1 and CDR2 sequences are SGHTS and YDEGEE. The ends were cut back, 5 bases at V and 2 bases at J, with 13 bases in the middle. CDR3 size: 14 residues. The chain's CDR3 is CASSQGRRNYGYTF. The CDR3 DNA is TGTGCCAGCAGTCAGGGAAGGCGGAACTATGGCTACACCTTC.

The rearrangement links TRBV29-1 to TRBJ2-4; 9 bases align to TRBD1. Unmatched junction bases numbered 9, after V lost 4 bases and J lost 8 bases. This CDR3 region has 14 residues. Germline CDR1 and CDR2: SQVTM and ANQGSEA. CDR3: CSVAGWGQGDIQYF. Here the CDR3 DNA reads TGCAGCGTTGCCGGGTGGGGACAGGGTGACATTCAGTACTTC.

The chain employs TRBV28 and TRBJ1-2; D gene unclear. The V gene's germline CDR1 is MDHEN and CDR2 SYDVKM. This CDR3 region has 13 residues. V was pared by 6 bases and J by 1 base, with 9 bases between. CDR3 residues: CASSPTDNYGYTF. As DNA, the CDR3 is TGTGCCAGCAGCCCCACAGATAACTATGGCTACACCTTC.

CDR3 amino acids: CASSIPSGRQNEQYF. DNA for the CDR3: TGTGCCAGCAGTATACCTAGCGGGAGGCAAAACGAGCAGTACTTC. The V gene is TRBV27, the J gene TRBJ2-7; 11 nucleotides line up with TRBD2. This CDR3 contains 15 residues. V gave up 5 bases and J gave up 5 bases; unmatched junction bases: 8. Germline V lookup: CDR1 MNHEY, CDR2 SMNVEV (reference sequence).

V gene TRBV13 combines with J gene TRBJ2-7; 8 bases line up with TRBD1. The CDR3 consists of 14 residues. Germline V lookup: CDR1 PRHDT, CDR2 FYEKMQ (reference sequence). The V and J ends lost 5 bases and 2 bases, in that order; junction bases with no gene match: 5. The CDR3 loop reads CASSKADRAYEQYF. Written as DNA, the CDR3 is TGTGCCAGCAGCAAGGCGGACAGGGCCTACGAGCAGTACTTC.

This clone was recorded a few times. The chain employs TRBV6-6 and TRBJ1-2, with D perhaps matching TRBD1 (5 bases). CDR1 is MNHNY and CDR2 is SVGAGI in the germline V gene (reference sequence). CDR3 size: 16 residues. The ends were cut back, 0 bases at V and 5 bases at J, with 16 bases in the middle. This CDR3 is CASSYSVGTDSYGYTF. Written as DNA, the CDR3 is TGTGCCAGCAGTTACTCCGTAGGGACTGATAGTTATGGCTACACCTTC.

This clone was counted a single time. The chain carries TRBV5-4 and TRBJ1-2, with TRBD1 matching 12 bases. Germline-derived CDR1 and CDR2 are SGHNT and YYREEE (reference sequence). The CDR3 length is 15 residues. V gave up 4 bases and J gave up 3 bases; unmatched junction bases: 4. The CDR3 spells CASSGGQGAHYGYTF. CDR3 bases: TGTGCCAGCAGCGGGGGACAGGGGGCCCACTATGGCTACACCTTC. Supplemented by reference TRBV5-4 and TRBJ1-2, the full variable domain reads ETGVTQSPTHLIKTRGQQVTLRCSSQSGHNTVSWYQQALGQGPQFIFQYYREEENGRGNFPPRFSGLQFPNYSSELNVNALELDDSALYLCASSGGQGAHYGYTFGSGTRLTVV.

This clone showed up just once. The rearrangement uses TRBV15 and TRBJ1-1, with TRBD1 as a possible D gene (5 bases). V lost 6 bases and J lost 7, with 15 bases in between. The CDR3 runs 13 residues. Germline CDR1 LNHNV, CDR2 YYDKDF (reference sequence). The CDR3 coding sequence is TGTGCCACCAGTCGATGGGGGGATCGTGAAGCTTTCTTT. Amino acid sequence: CATSRWGDREAFF. Together with reference TRBV15 and TRBJ1-1, the CDR3 gives the full variable domain: DAMVIQNPRYQVTQFGKPVTLSCSQTLNHNVMYWYQQKSSQAPKLLFHYYDKDFNNEADTPDNFQSRRPNTSFCFLDIRSPGLGDTAMYLCATSRWGDREAFFGQGTRLTVV.

This chain joins TRBV14 and TRBJ2-7; 9 nucleotides align to TRBD1. Germline-derived CDR1 and CDR2 are SGHDN and FVKESK. CDR3 length: 14 residues. J gave up 3 bases and V 3 bases, and 3 bases lay outside the gene matches. The CDR3 DNA reads TGTGCCAGCAGCCATACGGGACAGGGCTACGAGCAGTACTTC. Its protein product is CASSHTGQGYEQYF.

The chain is built from TRBV6-5 and TRBJ2-7, with D perhaps TRBD1 (6 bases). Germline CDR1 reads MNHEY; CDR2 reads SVGAGI. The CDR3 consists of 12 residues. V was pared by 6 bases and J by 2 bases, with 8 bases between. The CDR3 region has the DNA TGTGCCAGCAGGACAGGCCCCTACGAGCAGTACTTC. Protein: CASRTGPYEQYF.

The chain has TRBV5-4 and TRBJ2-3; D might be TRBD2 (5 bases). CDR3 length: 12 residues. Germline lookup yields CDR1 SGHNT and CDR2 YYREEE (reference sequence). V lost 10 bases to trimming and J lost 0 bases, with 9 bases between them. CDR3 amino acids: CAARRSTDTQYF. The CDR3 nucleotides read TGTGCCGCCCGGAGGAGCACAGATACGCAGTATTTT.